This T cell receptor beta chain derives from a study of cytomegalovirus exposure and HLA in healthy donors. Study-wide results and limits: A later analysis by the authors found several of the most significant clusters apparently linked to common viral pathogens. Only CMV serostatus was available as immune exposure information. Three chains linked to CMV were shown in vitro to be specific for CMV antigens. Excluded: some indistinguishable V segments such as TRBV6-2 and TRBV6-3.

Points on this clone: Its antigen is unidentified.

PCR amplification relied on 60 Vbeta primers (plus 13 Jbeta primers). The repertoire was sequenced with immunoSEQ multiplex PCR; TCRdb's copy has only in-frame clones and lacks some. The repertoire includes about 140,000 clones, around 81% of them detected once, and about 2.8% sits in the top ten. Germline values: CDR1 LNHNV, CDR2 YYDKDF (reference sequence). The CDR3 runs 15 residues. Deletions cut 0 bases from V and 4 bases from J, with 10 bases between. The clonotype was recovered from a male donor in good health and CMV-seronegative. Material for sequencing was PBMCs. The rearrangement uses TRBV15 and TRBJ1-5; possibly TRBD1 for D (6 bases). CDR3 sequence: CATSRDRGLNQPQHF. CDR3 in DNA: TGTGCCACCAGCAGAGACAGGGGCCTAAATCAGCCCCAGCATTTT.